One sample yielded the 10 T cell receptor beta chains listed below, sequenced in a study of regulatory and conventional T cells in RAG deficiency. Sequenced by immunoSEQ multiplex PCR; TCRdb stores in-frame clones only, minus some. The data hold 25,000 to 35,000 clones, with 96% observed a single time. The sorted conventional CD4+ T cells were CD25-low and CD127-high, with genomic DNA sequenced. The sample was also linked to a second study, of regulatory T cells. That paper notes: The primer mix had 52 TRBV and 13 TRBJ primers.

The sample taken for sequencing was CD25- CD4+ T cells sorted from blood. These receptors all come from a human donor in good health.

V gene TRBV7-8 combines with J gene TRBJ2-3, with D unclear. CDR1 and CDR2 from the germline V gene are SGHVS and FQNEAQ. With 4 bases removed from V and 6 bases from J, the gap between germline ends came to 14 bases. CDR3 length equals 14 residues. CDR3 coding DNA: TGTGCCAGCAGCTCGGTGGTCCCCAGGGATACGCAGTATTTT. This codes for CASSSVVPRDTQYF.

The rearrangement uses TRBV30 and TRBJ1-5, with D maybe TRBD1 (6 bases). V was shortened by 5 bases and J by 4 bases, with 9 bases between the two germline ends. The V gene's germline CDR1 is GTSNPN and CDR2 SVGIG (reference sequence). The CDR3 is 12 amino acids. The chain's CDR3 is CAWGQLNQPQHF. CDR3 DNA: TGTGCCTGGGGACAGTTAAATCAGCCCCAGCATTTT.

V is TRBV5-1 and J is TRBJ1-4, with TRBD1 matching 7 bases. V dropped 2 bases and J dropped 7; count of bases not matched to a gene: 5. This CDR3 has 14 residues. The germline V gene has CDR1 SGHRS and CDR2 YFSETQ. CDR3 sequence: CASSFGQEGEKLFF. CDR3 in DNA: TGCGCCAGCAGCTTCGGACAGGAGGGTGAAAAACTGTTTTTT.

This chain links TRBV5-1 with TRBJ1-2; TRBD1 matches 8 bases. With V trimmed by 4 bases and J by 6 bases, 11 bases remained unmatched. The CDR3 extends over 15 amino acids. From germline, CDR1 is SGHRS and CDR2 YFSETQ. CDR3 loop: CASSPPGQGGDGYTF. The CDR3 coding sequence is TGCGCCAGCAGCCCTCCCGGACAGGGAGGGGATGGCTACACCTTC.

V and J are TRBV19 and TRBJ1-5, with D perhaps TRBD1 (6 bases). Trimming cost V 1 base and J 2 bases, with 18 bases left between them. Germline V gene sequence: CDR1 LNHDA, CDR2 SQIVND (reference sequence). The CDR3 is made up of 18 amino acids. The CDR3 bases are TGTGCCAGTAGTATAGTATTTCAGGGGTGGCGGGGCAATCAGCCCCAGCATTTT. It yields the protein CASSIVFQGWRGNQPQHF.

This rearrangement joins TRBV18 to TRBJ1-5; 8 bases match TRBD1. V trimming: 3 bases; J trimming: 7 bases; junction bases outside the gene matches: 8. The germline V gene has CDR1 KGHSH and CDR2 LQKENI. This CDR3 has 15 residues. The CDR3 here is CASSPRQGALQPQHF. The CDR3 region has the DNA TGTGCCAGCTCACCGAGGCAGGGGGCTTTGCAGCCCCAGCATTTT.

In nucleotides, the CDR3 is TGTGCCAGCAGCTTAGTTTTCGGGGGGCTTGATTCACCCCTCCACTTT. This codes for CASSLVFGGLDSPLHF. V is TRBV7-2 and J is TRBJ1-6, with D possibly matching TRBD1 (6 bases). The CDR3 sequence is 16 residues long. Between the trimmed V and J ends, which lost 1 base and 8 bases, there was a span of 15 bases. CDR1 and CDR2 from the germline V gene are SGHTA and FQGNSA.

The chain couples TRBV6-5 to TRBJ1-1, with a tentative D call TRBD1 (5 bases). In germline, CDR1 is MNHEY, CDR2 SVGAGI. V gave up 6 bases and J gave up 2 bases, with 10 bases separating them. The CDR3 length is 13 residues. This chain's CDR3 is CASRRQTNTEAFF. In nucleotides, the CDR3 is TGTGCCAGCAGAAGACAGACCAACACTGAAGCTTTCTTT.

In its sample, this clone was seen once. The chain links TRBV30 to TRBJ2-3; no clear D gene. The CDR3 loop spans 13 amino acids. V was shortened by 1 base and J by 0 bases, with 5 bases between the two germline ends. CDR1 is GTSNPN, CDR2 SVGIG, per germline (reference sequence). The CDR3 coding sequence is TGTGCCTGGAGTGCCTCTAGCACAGATACGCAGTATTTT. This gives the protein CAWSASSTDTQYF.

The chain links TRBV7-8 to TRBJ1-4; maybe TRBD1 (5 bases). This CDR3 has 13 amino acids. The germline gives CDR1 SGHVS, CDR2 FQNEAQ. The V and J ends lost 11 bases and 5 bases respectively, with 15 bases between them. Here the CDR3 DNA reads TGTGCCTGGGGCCCCGGGCGGAATGAAAAACTGTTTTTT. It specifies CAWGPGRNEKLFF.